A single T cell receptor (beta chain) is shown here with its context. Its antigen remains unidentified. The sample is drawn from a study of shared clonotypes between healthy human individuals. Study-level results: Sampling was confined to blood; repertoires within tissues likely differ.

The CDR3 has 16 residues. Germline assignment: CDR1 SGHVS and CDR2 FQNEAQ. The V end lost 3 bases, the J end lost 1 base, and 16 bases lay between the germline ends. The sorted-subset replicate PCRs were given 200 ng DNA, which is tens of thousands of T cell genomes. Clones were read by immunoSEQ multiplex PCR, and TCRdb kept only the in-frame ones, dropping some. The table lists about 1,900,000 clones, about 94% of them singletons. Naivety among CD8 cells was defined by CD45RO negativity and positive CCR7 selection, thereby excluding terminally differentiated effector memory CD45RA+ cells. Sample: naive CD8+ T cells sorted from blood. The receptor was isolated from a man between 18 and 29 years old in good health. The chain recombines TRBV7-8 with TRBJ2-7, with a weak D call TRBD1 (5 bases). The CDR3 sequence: CASSFMAGPDSYEQYF. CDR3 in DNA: TGTGCCAGCAGCTTCATGGCAGGGCCAGATTCCTACGAGCAGTACTTC.